This is a list of T cell receptor beta chains from one sample in a study of T cell responses to AZD1222 COVID-19 vaccine. Sequencing used immunoSEQ multiplex PCR; TCRdb keeps in-frame clones, though not all of them. This sample yields around 110,000 clones, of which roughly nine tenths are seen a single time; more than 1.5% belongs to the top ten. Specimen: peripheral blood, collected 28 days after the second AZD1222 dose. The source is an adult who received the AZD1222 COVID-19 vaccine. Each CDR3 is given with its conserved first and last residue. The D gene is left open where the match is weak. Clone size, where shown, is once, few, many, or a class for clones that have expanded.

d_gene,j_gene,abundance,v_gene,CDR3aa,CDR3nt
TRBD1,TRBJ2-7,few,TRBV18,CASSPPIGQGYEQYF,TGTGCCAGCTCACCACCAATAGGACAGGGGTACGAGCAGTACTTC
TRBD2,TRBJ2-7,-,TRBV5-5,CASSLGLADNYEQYF,TGTGCCAGCAGCTTGGGCCTAGCGGATAACTACGAGCAGTACTTC
TRBD2,TRBJ2-1,-,TRBV27,CASKNSGSYNEQFF,TGTGCCAGCAAAAATAGCGGGTCCTACAATGAGCAGTTCTTC
-,TRBJ2-5,-,TRBV7-9,CASSPEGVLHKGGETQYF,TGTGCCAGCAGCCCAGAGGGGGTCTTACACAAAGGTGGCGAGACCCAGTACTTC
TRBD1,TRBJ1-6,-,TRBV29-1,CSVGQGEGPLHF,TGCAGCGTTGGACAGGGAGAGGGACCCCTCCACTTT
-,TRBJ1-6,-,TRBV6-5,CASRTNQGTSSPLHF,TGTGCCAGCAGGACAAACCAAGGGACAAGTTCACCCCTCCACTTT
TRBD2,TRBJ2-7,-,TRBV27,CASGGVNYYEQYF,TGTGCCAGCGGGGGGGTAAACTACTACGAGCAGTACTTC
-,TRBJ1-4,-,TRBV28,CASSLGGANEKLFF,TGTGCCAGCAGTTTAGGAGGAGCTAATGAAAAACTGTTTTTT
TRBD1,TRBJ2-7,few,TRBV7-8,CASSLGDRVYEQYF,TGTGCCAGCAGCTTAGGGGACAGGGTTTACGAGCAGTACTTC
-,TRBJ2-1,few,TRBV28,CASSTTPGPRWDNEQFF,TGTGCCAGCAGTACGACGCCGGGACCCAGGTGGGACAATGAGCAGTTCTTC
-,TRBJ1-1,-,TRBV28,CASSEGWGDTLNTEAFF,TGTGCCAGCAGTGAGGGATGGGGGGATACGTTGAACACTGAAGCTTTCTTT
-,TRBJ2-5,-,TRBV5-1,CASSFGQTQETQYF,TGCGCCAGCAGCTTTGGACAGACCCAAGAGACCCAGTACTTC
-,TRBJ2-2,once,TRBV27,CASSFSWGTNTGELFF,TGTGCCAGCAGTTTTTCTTGGGGGACGAACACCGGGGAGCTGTTTTTT
TRBD2,TRBJ2-7,-,TRBV27,CASSGGRYYGEQYF,TGTGCCAGCTCCGGCGGGAGATACTATGGAGAGCAGTACTTC
-,TRBJ1-5,-,TRBV5-4,CAKIQGWDQPQHF,TGTGCCAAGATACAGGGTTGGGATCAGCCCCAGCATTTT
TRBD2,TRBJ2-1,-,TRBV11-3,CASSLGLAAYNEQFF,TGTGCCAGCAGCTTAGGGCTAGCGGCCTACAATGAGCAGTTCTTC
TRBD1,TRBJ1-5,-,TRBV28,CASRQDRGQPQHF,TGTGCCAGCAGACAAGACAGGGGCCAGCCCCAGCATTTT
-,TRBJ1-3,-,TRBV6-1,CASSEVPDGRDTIYF,TGTGCCAGCAGTGAAGTGCCAGATGGTAGGGACACCATATATTTT
TRBD2,TRBJ2-1,-,TRBV6-6,CASSYSSGRGLDEQFF,TGTGCCAGCAGTTACTCGAGCGGGAGAGGACTCGATGAGCAGTTCTTC
-,TRBJ2-5,-,TRBV18,CASSPTVQETQYF,TGTGCCAGCTCACCAACAGTCCAAGAGACCCAGTACTTC
-,TRBJ2-7,-,TRBV19,CASSILGGEQYF,TGTGCCAGTAGTATTTTGGGGGGCGAGCAGTACTTC
-,TRBJ2-2,few,TRBV2,CASSDWVNANTGELFF,TGTGCCAGCAGTGATTGGGTTAACGCGAACACCGGGGAGCTGTTTTTT
TRBD1,TRBJ1-1,few,TRBV27,CASSQRTGSTEAFF,TGTGCCAGCAGTCAACGGACAGGCAGCACTGAAGCTTTCTTT
-,TRBJ2-2,-,TRBV27,CASSSPGVAGELFF,TGTGCCAGCAGTTCCCCGGGTGTGGCCGGGGAGCTGTTTTTT
TRBD1,TRBJ2-2,-,TRBV7-2,CASSGWTGSGELFF,TGTGCCAGCAGCGGGTGGACAGGGTCCGGGGAGCTGTTTTTT
-,TRBJ1-1,-,TRBV5-4,CASSLAQGGNTEAFF,TGTGCCAGCAGCTTGGCCCAGGGCGGGAACACTGAAGCTTTCTTT
-,TRBJ2-3,-,TRBV19,CASSTVLGGGLDTQYF,TGTGCCAGTAGTACCGTCTTGGGGGGAGGACTAGATACGCAGTATTTT
TRBD2,TRBJ2-1,-,TRBV15,CATSREVAKREKFF,TGTGCCACCAGCAGAGAAGTCGCAAAGCGGGAGAAGTTCTTC
-,TRBJ1-1,-,TRBV7-9,CASSPQSSGTEAFF,TGTGCCAGCAGCCCCCAATCGAGCGGCACTGAAGCTTTCTTT
-,TRBJ1-3,-,TRBV11-2,CASSLDHSLSGNTIYF,TGTGCCAGCAGCTTAGATCATTCCCTCTCTGGAAACACCATATATTTT
TRBD1,TRBJ1-4,-,TRBV9,CASSVEDRINEKLFF,TGTGCCAGCAGCGTAGAGGACAGGATTAATGAAAAACTGTTTTTT
TRBD1,TRBJ1-5,-,TRBV27,CASSPLTGWSDQPQHF,TGTGCCAGCAGCCCCTTGACAGGGTGGTCTGATCAGCCCCAGCATTTT
-,TRBJ1-2,-,TRBV6-6,CATRPGQNGYTF,TGTGCCACCCGGCCGGGACAAAATGGCTACACCTTC
-,TRBJ1-1,-,TRBV11-2,CASSFGGGTEAFF,TGTGCCAGCAGCTTTGGGGGAGGAACTGAAGCTTTCTTT
TRBD1,TRBJ2-1,-,TRBV14,CASSQEGGAYNEQFF,TGTGCCAGCAGCCAAGAAGGGGGCGCCTACAATGAGCAGTTCTTC
-,TRBJ1-6,-,TRBV12-3/TRBV12-4,CASSLKGNSPLHF,TGTGCCAGCAGTTTAAAAGGGAATTCACCCCTCCACTTT
-,TRBJ1-3,once,TRBV7-3,CASSLGPPSSGNTIYF,TGTGCCAGCAGCTTAGGCCCCCCGTCGTCGGGAAACACCATATATTTT
-,TRBJ1-2,-,TRBV4-1,CASSQVRQNYGYTF,TGCGCCAGCAGCCAAGTAAGGCAGAATTATGGCTACACCTTC
-,TRBJ2-7,-,TRBV7-3,CASSFGVTYEQYF,TGTGCCAGCAGCTTCGGGGTTACCTACGAGCAGTACTTC
TRBD1,TRBJ2-1,-,TRBV27,CASSPLGQGVYNEQFF,TGTGCCAGCAGTCCCCTCGGACAGGGGGTATACAATGAGCAGTTCTTC
-,TRBJ1-4,-,TRBV15,CATSQQENEKLFF,TGTGCCACCAGCCAACAGGAGAATGAAAAACTGTTTTTT
-,TRBJ2-1,-,TRBV27,CASSLGGLGDEQFF,TGTGCCAGCAGTTTAGGGGGGCTTGGGGATGAGCAGTTCTTC
-,TRBJ2-5,-,TRBV29-1,CSVSGGAETQYF,TGCAGCGTGTCGGGGGGCGCGGAGACCCAGTACTTC
-,TRBJ1-1,-,TRBV18,CASSPITGGDTEAFF,TGTGCCAGCTCACCAATCACCGGGGGGGACACTGAAGCTTTCTTT
TRBD1,TRBJ1-2,-,TRBV14,CASSLGGQGAGYTF,TGTGCCAGCAGCCTAGGGGGACAGGGCGCTGGCTACACCTTC
-,TRBJ2-5,-,TRBV7-9,CASSLGIGNLQETQYF,TGTGCCAGCAGCTTGGGGATAGGGAACCTTCAAGAGACCCAGTACTTC
TRBD1,TRBJ1-5,-,TRBV19,CASSIGLGTGDQPQHF,TGTGCCAGTAGTATTGGGTTAGGGACAGGGGATCAGCCCCAGCATTTT
-,TRBJ1-4,-,TRBV2,CASSGGTGAEKLFF,TGTGCCAGCAGTGGAGGGACGGGAGCTGAAAAACTGTTTTTT
-,TRBJ1-6,-,TRBV6-5,CATRGGVNSPLHF,TGTGCCACCCGTGGGGGGGTGAATTCACCCCTCCACTTT
TRBD1,TRBJ2-7,-,TRBV3-1/TRBV3-2,CASSQARTRDRGQREQYF,TGTGCCAGCAGCCAAGCAAGAACCCGGGACAGGGGGCAGAGGGAGCAGTACTTC
-,TRBJ1-4,-,TRBV24-1,CATILRREKLFF,TGTGCCACCATTCTCCGGCGGGAAAAACTGTTTTTT
-,TRBJ2-3,-,TRBV2,CASSSLTGQGTDTQYF,TGTGCCAGCAGTAGTCTCACAGGGCAGGGTACAGATACGCAGTATTTT
-,TRBJ2-1,-,TRBV12-3/TRBV12-4,CASSSGSYNEQFF,TGTGCCAGCAGTAGTGGGTCCTACAATGAGCAGTTCTTC
-,TRBJ1-1,-,TRBV2,CASLRVRGAPEAFF,TGTGCCAGCTTAAGGGTCCGGGGGGCCCCTGAAGCTTTCTTT
TRBD2,TRBJ2-7,-,TRBV12-3/TRBV12-4,CASSLSGTYEQYF,TGTGCCAGCAGTTTAAGCGGGACCTACGAGCAGTACTTC